This T cell receptor beta chain is drawn from a study of T cells in Graves' hyperthyroidism and ophthalmopathy. In its sample, this clonotype was seen many times. RNA transcripts gave rise to amplified TCR beta CDR3 regions. When the TCR CDR3 underwent first-round RT-PCR, the HTBI primer set was used. Via MiXCR, TCRdb re-called the multiplex PCR reads, giving one row per CDR3 protein. The sample carries roughly 700,000 distinct CDR3 sequences, 13% to 15% recorded once. Per the germline V gene, CDR1 is GTSNPN and CDR2 is SVGIG (reference sequence). The V and J ends lost 8 bases and 2 bases respectively, with 18 bases between them. CDR3 length equals 14 residues.

The clonotype was recovered from a young woman with Graves' hyperthyroidism. The sequenced material came from blood. The chain employs TRBV30 and TRBJ1-1; D is perhaps TRBD1 (5 bases). The CDR3 is CAHGRDALNTEAFF. DNA for the CDR3: TGTGCCCATGGTAGGGACGCCTTAAACACTGAAGCTTTCTTT.